One sample yielded the 32 T cell receptor beta chains listed below, sequenced in a study of blood T cells in healthy people across ages. Together with a sample-barcoded 5' primer, a J-beta primer mix was included in a second PCR lasting about 6 to 11 cycles. TCRdb independently ran MiXCR on the 5' RACE reads; one entry per CDR3 protein. The data show 1.5 million or so distinct CDR3 sequences, with under 55% seen just once and approximately 4% held by the top ten. The material sequenced was blood. The source is a woman aged 18-35 years in good health.

The V call is TRBV6-5, the J call TRBJ2-3, with no clear D. The CDR3 extends over 14 amino acids. V was cut by 6 bases and J by 0 bases, with 10 bases left in between. Germline-derived CDR1 and CDR2 are MNHEY and SVGAGI. The CDR3 loop is CASRSDVSTDTQYF. CDR3 nucleotides: TGTGCCAGCAGGTCCGACGTTAGCACAGATACGCAGTATTTT.

The genes are TRBV19 and TRBJ1-2; a possible D gene is TRBD1 (6 bases). The CDR3 runs 13 residues. The germline gives CDR1 LNHDA, CDR2 SQIVND (reference sequence). V lost 5 bases and J lost 5, with 12 bases in between. The chain's CDR3 is CASSEGEKYGYTF. CDR3 coding DNA: TGTGCCAGTAGTGAGGGGGAGAAATATGGCTACACCTTC.

This clonotype was detected many times. V usage is TRBV6-5 and J usage is TRBJ2-1; D could derive from TRBD1 or TRBD2 (5 bases each). Germline CDR1 reads MNHEY; CDR2 reads SVGAGI. The CDR3 is 12 amino acids. V shed 0 bases and J shed 9 bases, with 6 bases lying between them. As DNA, the CDR3 is TGTGCCAGCAGTTACTCCGGGACTGAGCAGTTCTTC. Amino acids: CASSYSGTEQFF.

The V gene is TRBV4-3, the J gene TRBJ2-3; no definite D call. V lost 2 bases to trimming and J lost 0 bases, with 9 bases between them. The CDR3 is 15 residues long. From germline, CDR1 is LGHNA and CDR2 YSLEER. The CDR3 DNA follows: TGCGCCAGCAGCCAACAACAGCACAGCACAGATACGCAGTATTTT. This encodes CASSQQQHSTDTQYF.

This clonotype has ten or more counts. This chain connects TRBV5-1 to TRBJ2-5; 11 nucleotides match TRBD1. V was clipped by 0 bases and J by 4 bases; unmatched bases: 2. This CDR3 is built from 15 residues. Germline CDR1 and CDR2: SGHRS and YFSETQ. In DNA form, the CDR3 reads TGCGCCAGCAGCTTGGCCGGGACAGGGGGAGAGACCCAGTACTTC. It specifies CASSLAGTGGETQYF.

There are a few counts of this clonotype. The chain uses TRBV7-9 and TRBJ2-1; 8 bases map to TRBD1. The CDR3 consists of 13 residues. V trimming: 3 bases; J trimming: 6 bases; junction bases outside the gene matches: 1. Germline V gene sequence: CDR1 SEHNR, CDR2 FQNEAQ (reference sequence). The CDR3 is CASSFGTGNEQFF. As DNA, the CDR3 is TGTGCCAGCAGCTTTGGGACAGGCAATGAGCAGTTCTTC.

This clonotype was seen a handful of times. This sequence joins TRBV18 and TRBJ1-5; D possibly corresponds to TRBD1 (6 bases). V gave up 5 bases and J gave up 3 bases, with 14 bases separating them. Germline V gives CDR1 KGHSH, CDR2 LQKENI. This CDR3 is built from 15 residues. CDR3 in amino acids: CASSDRTEINQPQHF. As DNA, the CDR3 is TGTGCCAGCTCAGATCGGACAGAGATCAATCAGCCCCAGCATTTT.

This clonotype was observed a handful of times. The V and J genes are TRBV12-3 or TRBV12-4 and TRBJ1-6; D not resolved. The CDR3 contains 14 residues. Trimming removed 6 bases at V and 8 bases at J, with 14 bases between. CDR3 DNA: TGTGCCAGCAGCCACGGTGGGCGGCATTCACCCCTCCACTTT. This codes for CASSHGGRHSPLHF.

This clonotype has only a few counts. This chain connects TRBV4-3 to TRBJ2-2; 8 bases are a match to TRBD2. With V trimmed by 0 bases and J by 3 bases, 15 bases remained unmatched. This CDR3 spans 20 amino acids. Germline CDR1 LGHNA, CDR2 YSLEER. CDR3 nucleotide sequence: TGCGCCAGCAGCCAAGATCAATTCGGGAGCGGGAGAATTGACACCGGGGAGCTGTTTTTT. Amino acids: CASSQDQFGSGRIDTGELFF.

This clonotype was picked up a small number of times. V is TRBV13 and J is TRBJ1-5; no definite D call. Germline V gene sequence: CDR1 PRHDT, CDR2 FYEKMQ (reference sequence). The CDR3 length is 14 residues. Trimming took 0 bases from V and 7 from J, leaving 10 bases between them. For the CDR3, the DNA is TGTGCCAGCAGCTTAGGGAGAGGGCAGCAGCCCCAGCATTTT. As protein: CASSLGRGQQPQHF.

The chain joins TRBV10-2 to TRBJ2-3; 14 bases fit TRBD2. The CDR3 is 15 amino acids. The germline V gene has CDR1 WSHSY and CDR2 SAAADI. V was pared by 7 bases and J by 4 bases, with 4 bases of the junction left unmatched. The CDR3 reads CASTLTSGGADTQYF. In nucleotides, the CDR3 is TGCGCCAGCACCCTGACTAGCGGGGGGGCAGATACGCAGTATTTT.

The V and J genes are TRBV13 and TRBJ2-7, with 12 bases that match TRBD2. CDR3 length: 15 amino acids. The ends lost 5 bases at V and 3 bases at J; junction bases unmatched: 5. Germline values: CDR1 PRHDT, CDR2 FYEKMQ (reference sequence). The CDR3 reads CASSTGTSGYYEQYF. Written as DNA, the CDR3 is TGTGCCAGCAGCACAGGGACTAGCGGGTACTACGAGCAGTACTTC.

V is TRBV11-2 and J is TRBJ1-1; 8 bases align to TRBD1. CDR3 size: 14 residues. Germline lookup yields CDR1 SGHAT and CDR2 FQNNGV. Germline trimming cut 4 bases from V and 7 bases from J; bases unmatched to any gene: 8. The CDR3 DNA reads TGTGCCAGCAGCTACCCCCTCGGACAGGGTGAAGCTTTCTTT. The encoded protein is CASSYPLGQGEAFF.

The chain joins TRBV4-1 to TRBJ2-7; D tentatively reads TRBD1 or TRBD2 (5 bases each). The germline V and J ends were trimmed by 4 bases and 0 bases, with 22 bases remaining between them. Looked up from germline, CDR1 is MGHRA and CDR2 is YSYEKL. This CDR3 region has 18 residues. For the CDR3, the DNA is TGCGCCAGCAGCCCTAGGTTAGCCGGGACGGCTCGCTCCTACGAGCAGTACTTC. Amino acid sequence: CASSPRLAGTARSYEQYF.

The chain couples TRBV4-3 to TRBJ1-1; no definite D call. V was cut by 0 bases and J by 5 bases, with 13 bases left in between. The CDR3 spans 15 residues. Germline V gene data show CDR1 as LGHNA and CDR2 as YSLEER. The CDR3: CASSQDRPRSTEAFF. Written as DNA, the CDR3 is TGCGCCAGCAGCCAAGATCGGCCAAGATCGACTGAAGCTTTCTTT.

The chain has TRBV6-2 or TRBV6-3 and TRBJ1-1; D unresolved. Germline CDR1 and CDR2: MNHEY and SVGEGT. This CDR3 is 13 amino acids long. Trimming cost V 10 bases and J 1 base, with 13 bases left between them. This chain's CDR3 is CATTYRANTEAFF. The CDR3 coding sequence is TGTGCCACCACGTACCGGGCGAACACTGAAGCTTTCTTT.

This clonotype was seen more than once but under ten times. This chain uses TRBV7-8 with TRBJ2-1; weak D call: TRBD2 (5 bases). The V end was cut by 5 bases, the J end by 5 bases, with 19 bases between. This CDR3 region has 16 residues. Germline loops: CDR1 SGHVS, CDR2 FQNEAQ. CDR3 in DNA: TGTGCCAGCAGCCCCTCGAAGGGTGGGAGTAACAATGAGCAGTTCTTC. It yields the protein CASSPSKGGSNNEQFF.

This clonotype was recorded at least ten times. CDR3 loop: CSVAGLSYEQYF. The CDR3 DNA sequence: TGCAGCGTCGCGGGTCTCTCCTACGAGCAGTACTTC. The chain recombines TRBV29-1 with TRBJ2-7; possible D gene TRBD2, 5 bases. CDR3 length equals 12 residues. Trimming pared 6 bases from V and 0 bases from J, leaving 9 bases between. In germline, CDR1 is SQVTM, CDR2 ANQGSEA.

The chain is built from TRBV27 and TRBJ1-5; the D gene is possibly TRBD1 (6 bases). Trimming shortened V by 5 bases and J by 4 bases, and 12 bases separated the two germline ends. CDR3 length: 14 amino acids. CDR1 is MNHEY, CDR2 SMNVEV, per germline (reference sequence). CDR3 in amino acids: CASSTDRINQPQHF. DNA for the CDR3: TGTGCCAGCAGTACGGACAGAATAAATCAGCCCCAGCATTTT.

J is TRBJ1-1 and V is TRBV12-3 or TRBV12-4; D gene unclear. V shed 6 bases and J shed 6 bases, with 14 bases lying between them. The CDR3 runs to 13 residues. Here the CDR3 DNA reads TGTGCCAGCAGCCCCTTCCCTAAGGCTGAAGCTTTCTTT. Its translation: CASSPFPKAEAFF.

This clonotype turned up a few times. The chain combines TRBV27 with TRBJ1-5; D is perhaps TRBD1 (5 bases). From germline, CDR1 is MNHEY and CDR2 SMNVEV (reference sequence). The CDR3 length is 17 residues. V lost 6 bases, J lost 0 bases, and 18 bases lay in between. The CDR3 DNA sequence: TGTGCCAGCAGACCCGAGTTGGGGGGTGTTAGCAATCAGCCCCAGCATTTT. It encodes CASRPELGGVSNQPQHF.

The chain is built from TRBV7-2 and TRBJ1-1, with D possibly being TRBD1 (5 bases). Germline V gene lookup returns CDR1 SGHTA and CDR2 FQGNSA. The CDR3 consists of 15 residues. Between the trimmed V and J ends, which lost 0 bases and 1 base, there was a span of 9 bases. DNA for the CDR3: TGTGCCAGCAGCTTAGCCCTAAGGGGGAACACTGAAGCTTTCTTT. It codes for CASSLALRGNTEAFF.

In its sample, this clonotype was seen a few times. The rearrangement links TRBV5-1 to TRBJ2-4, with TRBD1 matching 7 bases. The closer fit of TRBJ2-7 to the DNA end suggests the J call may be wrong. This CDR3 has 13 residues. Per germline, CDR1 SGHRS and CDR2 YFSETQ. The CDR3 sequence is CASTRQGRDEQYF. CDR3 bases: TGCGCCAGCACCAGACAGGGACGTGACGAGCAGTACTTC.

This clonotype was counted a few times. The chain carries TRBV20-1 and TRBJ1-5; D is undetermined. Germline-derived CDR1 and CDR2 are DFQATT and SNEGSKA (reference sequence). The CDR3 runs to 19 residues. V was clipped by 1 base and J by 3 bases, with 25 bases between them. This chain's CDR3 is CSARVPGRPRSRSNQPQHF. The CDR3, as DNA: TGCAGTGCTAGAGTGCCGGGCAGGCCCCGAAGTAGATCCAATCAGCCCCAGCATTTT.

This clonotype was detected many times. V usage is TRBV7-2 and J usage is TRBJ2-5, with D unresolved. Trimming removed 1 base from V and 4 bases from J, with 7 bases in between. This CDR3 comprises 13 residues. Germline loops: CDR1 SGHTA, CDR2 FQGNSA. The CDR3 is CASSLGVGETQYF. The CDR3 nucleotides read TGTGCCAGCAGCTTAGGGGTCGGAGAGACCCAGTACTTC.

The rearrangement joins TRBV29-1 to TRBJ2-5, with D possibly matching TRBD1 (6 bases). V lost 6 bases and J lost 1, with 12 bases in between. CDR3 size: 13 residues. Germline V CDR1 and CDR2: SQVTM, ANQGSEA. The CDR3 region is CSVVRTAQETQYF. CDR3 nucleotide sequence: TGCAGCGTCGTTAGGACAGCCCAAGAGACCCAGTACTTC.

The rearrangement uses TRBV20-1 and TRBJ2-5; 8 bases map to TRBD2. In germline, CDR1 is DFQATT, CDR2 SNEGSKA (reference sequence). The ends lost 6 bases at V and 2 bases at J; junction bases unmatched: 8. The CDR3 spans 14 residues. The CDR3 reads CSAFGGAGQETQYF. The CDR3 DNA is TGCAGTGCATTCGGGGGGGCTGGACAAGAGACCCAGTACTTC.

The CDR3 reads CASRNGRNQPQHF. CDR3 nucleotides: TGTGCCAGTCGTAACGGCCGCAATCAGCCCCAGCATTTT. The rearrangement uses TRBV19 and TRBJ1-5, with no clear D. The germline V gene encodes CDR1 LNHDA and CDR2 SQIVND (reference sequence). CDR3 size: 13 residues. V lost 8 bases and J 2 bases, leaving 10 bases between the germline ends.

This clonotype has only a few counts. The genes are TRBV6-4 and TRBJ2-7; D call uncertain. CDR1 and CDR2 from the germline V gene are MRHNA and SNTAGT. The CDR3 length is 10 residues. Trimming pared 5 bases from V and 6 bases from J, leaving 5 bases between. CDR3 coding DNA: TGTGCCAGCAGTCTGCCCGAGCAGTACTTC. Translated: CASSLPEQYF.

This clonotype was detected a few times. The V gene is TRBV3-1, the J gene TRBJ2-1, with a possible D match to TRBD2 (5 bases). Trimming stripped 0 bases from V and 3 bases from J, with 12 bases between. The CDR3 runs to 16 residues. Looked up from germline, CDR1 is LGHDT and CDR2 is YNNKEL (reference sequence). CDR3 sequence: CASSQDTGRVYNEQFF. The DNA for the CDR3 is TGTGCCAGCAGCCAAGATACGGGAAGGGTCTACAATGAGCAGTTCTTC.

The chain is built from TRBV12-3 or TRBV12-4 and TRBJ2-7, with D possibly matching TRBD1 (5 bases). The germline V and J ends were trimmed by 1 base and 7 bases, with 14 bases remaining between them. This CDR3 has 14 amino acids. Written as DNA, the CDR3 is TGTGCCAGCAGTTTAGGGGGCAGTGGTTGGGAGCAGTACTTC. Its protein is CASSLGGSGWEQYF.

Only a few counts were recorded for this clonotype. V and J are TRBV12-3 or TRBV12-4 and TRBJ2-1; D unresolved. The last part of the DNA fits TRBJ2-7 better; the J call may be wrong. The CDR3 contains 13 residues. The CDR3 nucleotides read TGTGCCAGCAGTTTTCTTAGCTACAATGAGCAGTACTTC. Its protein product is CASSFLSYNEQYF.